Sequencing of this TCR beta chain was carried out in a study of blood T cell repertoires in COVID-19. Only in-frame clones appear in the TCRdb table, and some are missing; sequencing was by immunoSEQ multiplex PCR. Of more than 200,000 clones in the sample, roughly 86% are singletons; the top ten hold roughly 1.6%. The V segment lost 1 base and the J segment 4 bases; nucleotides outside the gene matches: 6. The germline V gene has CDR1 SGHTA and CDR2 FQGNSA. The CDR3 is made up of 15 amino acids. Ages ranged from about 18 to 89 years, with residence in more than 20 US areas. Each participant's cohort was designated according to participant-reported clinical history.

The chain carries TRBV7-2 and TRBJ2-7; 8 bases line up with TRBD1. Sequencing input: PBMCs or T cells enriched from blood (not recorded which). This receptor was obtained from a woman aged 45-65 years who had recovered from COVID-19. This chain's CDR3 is CASSLETGGRYEQYF. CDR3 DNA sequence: TGTGCCAGCAGCTTAGAAACAGGGGGTCGGTACGAGCAGTACTTC.